The 23 T cell receptor beta chains below come from one sample, sequenced in a study of blood T cell repertoires in COVID-19. Libraries were prepared by immunoSEQ multiplex PCR; TCRdb keeps only in-frame clonotypes and omits some of them. The sample consists of roughly 200,000 clones, around 88% of them appearing once. Sample: peripheral blood. The receptors were gathered from a woman in her 30s with acute or convalescent COVID-19.

The CDR3 DNA reads TGTGCCAGCACTGGGGATGTTACTGGACAGGGGAGCTCCTACAATGAGCAGTTCTTC. It translates to CASTGDVTGQGSSYNEQFF. J is TRBJ2-1 and V is TRBV28, with 9 bases matching TRBD1. The CDR3 extends over 19 amino acids. CDR1 MDHEN and CDR2 SYDVKM come from the germline V gene. V lost 7 bases, J lost 0 bases, and 16 bases stayed unmatched.

This clone was seen just once. The chain carries TRBV6-5 and TRBJ1-6, with D unresolved. CDR1 and CDR2 from the germline V gene are MNHEY and SVGAGI. Trimming stripped 0 bases from V and 8 bases from J, with 8 bases between. CDR3 length: 14 residues. CDR3 DNA: TGTGCCAGCAGTTACTCCTCCGGGTATTCACCCCTCCACTTT. Translation: CASSYSSGYSPLHF.

This chain connects TRBV7-8 to TRBJ1-5; a weak D match, TRBD1 (5 bases). The CDR3 contains 15 residues. V lost 3 bases to trimming and J lost 4 bases, with 13 bases between them. Per germline, CDR1 SGHVS and CDR2 FQNEAQ. The CDR3 DNA reads TGTGCCAGCAGCTTCACGGGCGGGGGGAATCAGCCCCAGCATTTT. Its protein is CASSFTGGGNQPQHF. Together with reference TRBV7-8 and TRBJ1-5, the CDR3 gives the full variable domain: GAGVSQSPRYKVAKRGQDVALRCDPISGHVSLFWYQQALGQGPEFLTYFQNEAQLDKSGLPSDRFFAERPEGSVSTLKIQRTQQEDSAVYLCASSFTGGGNQPQHFGDGTRLSIL.

This clone has at least ten counts. This chain links TRBV27 with TRBJ2-1; D unclear. This CDR3 region has 15 residues. V lost 6 bases and J lost 0, with 12 bases in between. The V gene's germline CDR1 is MNHEY and CDR2 SMNVEV (reference sequence). The CDR3 nucleotides are TGTGCCAGCAGGGAAACGGCTAGCTCCTACAATGAGCAGTTCTTC. Protein sequence: CASRETASSYNEQFF.

As to this clone: At the DNA level, this CDR3 is encoded by other sequences in the same sample as well. The chain couples TRBV5-6 to TRBJ2-5; D remains ambiguous. The V gene's germline CDR1 is SGHDT and CDR2 YYEEEE. There are 11 residues in the CDR3. Trimming stripped 4 bases from V and 2 bases from J, with 3 bases between. The CDR3 DNA sequence: TGTGCCAGCAGCCTACAAGAGACCCAGTACTTC. Amino acids: CASSLQETQYF.

The rearrangement joins TRBV6-6 to TRBJ2-7; 10 nucleotides match TRBD1. This CDR3 is built from 15 residues. In germline, CDR1 is MNHNY, CDR2 SVGAGI (reference sequence). The trim removed 8 bases at V and 3 bases at J, leaving 10 bases unmatched. The CDR3 nucleotides are TGTGCCAGCGGCCTAAAGGGACAGGGGATCTACGAGCAGTACTTC. This encodes CASGLKGQGIYEQYF.

The chain has TRBV16 and TRBJ1-1; D remains ambiguous. Germline lookup yields CDR1 KGHSY and CDR2 FQNENV. The CDR3 loop spans 13 amino acids. V was cut by 4 bases and J by 0 bases, with 6 bases left in between. Written as DNA, the CDR3 is TGTGCCAGCAGCCCACTCATGAACACTGAAGCTTTCTTT. This encodes CASSPLMNTEAFF.

V gene TRBV4-1 combines with J gene TRBJ2-7, with 7 nucleotides matching TRBD1. This CDR3 comprises 15 residues. V trimming: 4 bases; J trimming: 3 bases; junction bases outside the gene matches: 9. Germline CDR1 is MGHRA and CDR2 is YSYEKL. The CDR3 nucleotides read TGCGCCAGCAGCCGTCAGGACAGGATGGACTACGAGCAGTACTTC. It codes for CASSRQDRMDYEQYF.

V and J are TRBV2 and TRBJ1-2; D is uncertain. Looked up from germline, CDR1 is SNHLY and CDR2 is FYNNEI. V was cut by 8 bases and J by 1 base, with 11 bases left in between. This CDR3 is 13 amino acids long. The CDR3 reads CASLNTDNYGYTF. As DNA, the CDR3 is TGTGCCAGCCTGAATACAGATAACTATGGCTACACCTTC.

V usage is TRBV28 and J usage is TRBJ1-1, with D perhaps TRBD1 (6 bases). CDR1 is MDHEN and CDR2 is SYDVKM in the germline V gene. This CDR3 is built from 12 residues. V shed 8 bases and J shed 8 bases, with 15 bases lying between them. CDR3 DNA sequence: TGTGCCAGCCTTGAGACAGGTCCCGAAGCTTTCTTT. The encoded protein is CASLETGPEAFF.

This clone was picked up one time. The V and J genes are TRBV7-2 and TRBJ2-5; no definite D call. CDR3 size: 13 residues. Between the trimmed V and J ends, which lost 4 bases and 5 bases, there was a span of 11 bases. Germline lookup yields CDR1 SGHTA and CDR2 FQGNSA. The CDR3 coding sequence is TGTGCCAGCAGCTCATCGATCGGGGAGACCCAGTACTTC. Amino acids: CASSSSIGETQYF.

The J gene is TRBJ2-3, the V gene TRBV3-1 (or the pseudogene TRBV3-2); D remains ambiguous. V lost 1 base, J lost 7 bases, and 6 bases lay in between. This CDR3 comprises 12 residues. CDR1 is LGHDT, CDR2 YNNKEL, per germline (reference sequence). The DNA of the CDR3 is TGTGCCAGCAGCCAAGGCGACTATACGCAGTATTTT. Translation: CASSQGDYTQYF.

V gene TRBV18 combines with J gene TRBJ2-1; D call uncertain. Trimming pared 8 bases from V and 5 bases from J, leaving 22 bases between. Germline CDR1 reads KGHSH; CDR2 reads LQKENI. The length of the CDR3 is 16 residues. The CDR3 DNA reads TGTGCCAGCGAGGATGACCGGGTCAATATCAACAATGAGCAGTTCTTC. Its protein product is CASEDDRVNINNEQFF.

The chain carries TRBV4-1 and TRBJ2-2; TRBD2 matches at 10 bases. Germline V gene sequence: CDR1 MGHRA, CDR2 YSYEKL. The V segment lost 3 bases and the J segment 5 bases; nucleotides outside the gene matches: 6. The CDR3 has 16 amino acids. The chain's CDR3 is CASSHASGSWTGELFF. The CDR3 DNA reads TGCGCCAGCAGCCACGCTAGCGGGAGCTGGACCGGGGAGCTGTTTTTT.

The chain uses TRBV29-1 and TRBJ1-1; D is uncertain. The CDR3 has 11 amino acids. The germline CDR1 and CDR2 sequences are SQVTM and ANQGSEA. The V end lost 3 bases, the J end lost 13 bases, and 15 bases lay between the germline ends. The CDR3 coding sequence is TGCAGCGTTGATAGGGAGTTCGCAGTTTTCTTT. It encodes CSVDREFAVFF.

This clone was recorded a few times. The J gene is TRBJ1-1, the V gene TRBV19; possibly TRBD1 for D (6 bases). This CDR3 has 14 amino acids. Germline lookup yields CDR1 LNHDA and CDR2 SQIVND (reference sequence). Trimming removed 4 bases from V and 6 bases from J, with 15 bases in between. The CDR3 bases are TGTGCCAGTAGTAGATACACAGGGTACGCTGAAGCTTTCTTT. Translated, it gives CASSRYTGYAEAFF.

This clone was seen a single time. The chain joins TRBV18 to TRBJ2-1; D may be TRBD2 (5 bases). The V gene's germline CDR1 is KGHSH and CDR2 LQKENI. The CDR3 covers 15 residues. Trimming left V 4 bases short and J 7 bases short, with 17 bases between. CDR3 DNA: TGTGCCAGCTCACGGATTGACTTCCCGGGGAATGAGCAGTTCTTC. Translation gives CASSRIDFPGNEQFF.

In its sample, this clone was seen a few times. This rearrangement joins TRBV28 to TRBJ2-2, with D unclear. The V gene lost 7 bases and the J gene lost 6 bases, with 6 bases spanning the gap. Per the germline V gene, CDR1 is MDHEN and CDR2 is SYDVKM. This CDR3 is built from 11 residues. The CDR3 DNA follows: TGTGCCAGCATTGGGCCCGGGGAGCTGTTTTTT. Amino acids: CASIGPGELFF.

This clone was detected only a few times. The rearrangement links TRBV13 to TRBJ1-1; possibly TRBD1 for D (6 bases). CDR1 is PRHDT, CDR2 FYEKMQ, per germline (reference sequence). This CDR3 contains 13 residues. The V gene lost 5 bases and the J gene lost 8 bases, with 15 bases spanning the gap. The CDR3 nucleotides read TGTGCCAGCAGCAGAGGGGGGAGGGCCGAAGCTTTCTTT. Protein: CASSRGGRAEAFF.

This chain uses TRBV18 with TRBJ2-7, with a tentative D call TRBD1 (6 bases). Germline loops: CDR1 KGHSH, CDR2 LQKENI. This CDR3 is built from 13 residues. V lost 2 bases and J lost 6, with 11 bases in between. The CDR3 loop is CASSPGQKAEQYF. CDR3 coding DNA: TGTGCCAGCTCACCAGGACAGAAAGCCGAGCAGTACTTC.

This chain joins TRBV20-1 and TRBJ2-3; no clear D gene. The CDR3 extends over 11 amino acids. Trimming pared 1 base from V and 8 bases from J, leaving 7 bases between. CDR1 is DFQATT and CDR2 is SNEGSKA in the germline V gene (reference sequence). The DNA for the CDR3 is TGCAGTGCTAGAGCTGGGCCTACGCAGTATTTT. Protein sequence: CSARAGPTQYF.

The chain has TRBV10-3 and TRBJ1-1; D is unresolved. The germline V gene encodes CDR1 ENHRY and CDR2 SYGVKD. Trimming stripped 0 bases from V and 5 bases from J, with 10 bases between. The CDR3 contains 14 residues. CDR3 DNA: TGTGCCATCAGTGAGTCAAGCCCGGGGACTGAAGCTTTCTTT. This codes for CAISESSPGTEAFF.

V usage is TRBV7-9 and J usage is TRBJ2-7; the D gene is possibly TRBD1 (5 bases). Per the germline V gene, CDR1 is SEHNR and CDR2 is FQNEAQ (reference sequence). V was trimmed by 10 bases and J by 2 bases, leaving 15 bases between them. This CDR3 has 13 residues. In nucleotides, the CDR3 is TGTGCCACAGGAAAGGACACCACCTACGAGCAGTACTTC. Translating it yields CATGKDTTYEQYF.